The clone carrying this T cell receptor beta chain turned up a few times. The entry originates in a study of blood T cell repertoires in COVID-19. Study-wide context: PBMCs, B-cell-depleted T cells, or T cells were the source of the cDNA or gDNA that made up the material.

Authors' analysis steps: Reference gene primer amplification gave nucleated cell count estimates. Measured with immunoSEQ multiplex PCR; TCRdb has only the in-frame clones, and not every one. D and trimming were read from the DNA, whereas the V and J calls and clone size are those reported in that table. This sample has 100,000 or so clones, with 87% found just once. Germline lookup yields CDR1 SEHNR and CDR2 FQNEAQ (reference sequence). The V end was cut by 11 bases, the J end by 1 base, with 18 bases between. The CDR3 totals 14 residues. The sample consisted of peripheral blood. The clonotype originates from a woman aged 25 to 39 with acute or convalescent COVID-19. V gene TRBV7-9 combines with J gene TRBJ2-7, with D perhaps matching TRBD2 (6 bases). The CDR3 nucleotides are TGTGCCTGGGCATCCCGGGACTCGTCCTACGAGCAGTACTTC. It codes for CAWASRDSSYEQYF.